This is a list of T cell receptor beta chains from one sample in a study of blood T cell repertoires in COVID-19. Measured with immunoSEQ multiplex PCR; TCRdb has only the in-frame clones, and not every one. The repertoire holds approximately 60,000 clones, with approximately 84% as singletons. Specimen: peripheral blood. All receptors come from a man in his 70s with active COVID-19. The CDR3 runs from the conserved cysteine through the conserved F or W. The D gene is left open where the match is weak. Some rows mark clone size as missing; the rest say once, few, many or name a class of expanded clone.

j_call v_call clone_size d_call cdr3_aa cdr3_nt
TRBJ2-2 TRBV2 NA TRBD1 CASSYRGSANTGELFF TGTGCCAGCAGTTACAGGGGGTCCGCGAACACCGGGGAGCTGTTTTTT
TRBJ2-7 TRBV15 NA NA CATSRASGEQYF TGTGCCACCAGCAGAGCTTCGGGCGAGCAGTACTTC
TRBJ2-1 TRBV7-2 NA NA CASSFEGRGSEQFF TGTGCCAGCAGCTTTGAGGGTCGGGGTAGTGAGCAGTTCTTC
TRBJ2-3 TRBV10-3 NA TRBD2 CAISPGLAGEDTQYF TGTGCCATCAGCCCGGGACTAGCGGGAGAAGATACGCAGTATTTT
TRBJ2-7 TRBV6-5 NA NA CASTPPGGGYEQYF TGTGCCAGCACCCCACCCGGGGGAGGTTACGAGCAGTACTTC
TRBJ1-2 TRBV19 NA NA CASSIANAPFGYTF TGTGCCAGTAGTATAGCTAACGCACCCTTTGGCTACACCTTC
TRBJ1-1 TRBV2 NA TRBD1 CASGEQGADTEAFF TGTGCCAGCGGAGAACAGGGGGCGGACACTGAAGCTTTCTTT
TRBJ1-1 TRBV5-1 NA NA CASSLEAGVNTEAFF TGCGCCAGCAGCTTGGAGGCAGGGGTGAACACTGAAGCTTTCTTT
TRBJ1-2 TRBV25-1 NA NA CASSPGYLYGYTF TGTGCCAGCAGTCCAGGGTATCTCTATGGCTACACCTTC
TRBJ1-2 TRBV28 NA NA CASSLRTAYGYTF TGTGCCAGCAGTTTACGGACAGCCTATGGCTACACCTTC
TRBJ2-7 TRBV5-1 NA TRBD2 CASSLELASAYEQYF TGCGCCAGCAGCTTGGAACTAGCGTCCGCCTACGAGCAGTACTTC
TRBJ1-1 TRBV6-5 once NA CASSNRDLNTEAFF TGTGCCAGCAGTAACAGGGATTTGAACACTGAAGCTTTCTTT
TRBJ1-4 TRBV28 NA NA CASSTRGLTEKLFF TGTGCCAGCAGTACGAGGGGGTTGACGGAAAAACTGTTTTTT
TRBJ2-7 TRBV11-1 few NA CASSKRADPYEQYF TGTGCCAGCAGCAAGCGGGCGGACCCCTACGAGCAGTACTTC
TRBJ2-5 TRBV18 once NA CASSPQHTLQETQYF TGTGCCAGCTCACCACAACACACCCTTCAAGAGACCCAGTACTTC
TRBJ2-2 TRBV11-2 NA NA CASSPTSTGKDIPTGELFF TGTGCCAGCAGCCCTACATCCACAGGGAAGGACATCCCCACCGGGGAGCTGTTTTTT
TRBJ2-3 TRBV27 NA NA CASSLSSAATNTDTQYF TGTGCCAGCAGTTTATCGTCGGCAGCGACCAACACAGATACGCAGTATTTT
TRBJ2-7 TRBV2 few NA CASSEARGTFPYEQYF TGTGCCAGCAGTGAAGCAAGGGGGACCTTCCCCTACGAGCAGTACTTC
TRBJ2-1 TRBV5-4 NA TRBD2 CASSFMREVTYNEQFF TGTGCCAGCAGCTTTATGCGGGAGGTAACCTACAATGAGCAGTTCTTC
TRBJ1-2 TRBV6-2/TRBV6-3 NA NA CASSPTLGQTMSYGYTF TGTGCCAGCAGTCCCACATTGGGCCAGACCATGTCCTATGGCTACACCTTC
TRBJ1-5 TRBV5-5 NA TRBD1 CASSAGQGDLGPQHF TGTGCCAGCAGCGCGGGACAGGGGGACCTAGGGCCCCAGCATTTT
TRBJ1-2 TRBV27 NA NA CASSLRLRGATHYGYTF TGTGCCAGCAGTCTGCGTTTACGGGGGGCGACTCACTATGGCTACACCTTC
TRBJ2-7 TRBV5-1 once NA CASSARQDSYEQYF TGCGCCAGCAGCGCCCGACAAGACTCCTACGAGCAGTACTTC
TRBJ1-2 TRBV5-1 NA TRBD1 CASSPTGTGDGYTF TGCGCCAGCAGCCCGACCGGGACAGGGGATGGCTACACCTTC
TRBJ2-2 TRBV6-2/TRBV6-3 NA NA CASSWDTRNTGELFF TGTGCCAGCAGTTGGGACACTAGAAACACCGGGGAGCTGTTTTTT
TRBJ1-2 TRBV7-8 once TRBD1 CASSYGQAYHGYTF TGTGCCAGCAGCTACGGACAGGCATACCATGGCTACACCTTC
TRBJ2-7 TRBV28 many NA CASSLYRGEQYF TGTGCCAGCAGTTTATACCGGGGAGAGCAGTACTTC
TRBJ2-5 TRBV20-1 NA NA CSASLPTQETQYF TGCAGTGCTAGTCTTCCCACACAAGAGACCCAGTACTTC
TRBJ1-4 TRBV19 few NA CASSTRPPSGSEKLFF TGTGCCAGTAGTACCCGCCCTCCCTCTGGGAGTGAAAAACTGTTTTTT
TRBJ2-1 TRBV7-9 NA NA CASSPSMGGRNEQFF TGTGCCAGCAGCCCCTCGATGGGGGGAAGGAATGAGCAGTTCTTC
TRBJ1-1 TRBV7-2 NA NA CASRTRGMNTEAFF TGTGCCAGCAGGACTAGGGGAATGAACACTGAAGCTTTCTTT
TRBJ2-5 TRBV7-7 NA TRBD1 CASSLGVGRGPSETQYF TGTGCCAGCAGCTTAGGTGTTGGCAGGGGGCCCTCAGAGACCCAGTACTTC
TRBJ1-1 TRBV5-1 NA TRBD1 CASSRQGLTTEAFF TGCGCCAGCAGCAGACAGGGCCTGACCACTGAAGCTTTCTTT
TRBJ2-7 TRBV18 NA NA CASSPAFDLLGEQYF TGTGCCAGCTCACCGGCTTTCGACCTGCTAGGCGAGCAGTACTTC
TRBJ1-2 TRBV4-3 few TRBD1 CASSPRQGANYGYTF TGCGCCAGCAGCCCCAGACAGGGGGCTAACTATGGCTACACCTTC
TRBJ2-7 TRBV29-1 NA TRBD2 CSVGHAASGSYEQYF TGCAGCGTTGGACATGCGGCTAGCGGTTCCTACGAGCAGTACTTC
TRBJ1-1 TRBV30 NA NA CAWSPQGRGGTEAFF TGTGCCTGGTCCCCGCAGGGAAGGGGGGGCACTGAAGCTTTCTTT
TRBJ2-3 TRBV13 NA NA CASSLTHQDTQYF TGTGCCAGCAGCCTTACGCACCAGGATACGCAGTATTTT
TRBJ2-1 TRBV4-2 NA TRBD2 CASSQVAGEGYNEQFF TGTGCCAGCAGCCAAGTGGCGGGAGAAGGCTACAATGAGCAGTTCTTC
TRBJ2-7 TRBV28 few TRBD2 CASIPAGSSYEQYF TGTGCCAGCATCCCAGCGGGATCATCCTACGAGCAGTACTTC
TRBJ2-3 TRBV4-3 NA TRBD2 CASSPSALAGQTDTQYF TGCGCCAGCAGCCCGAGTGCTCTAGCGGGCCAGACAGATACGCAGTATTTT
TRBJ1-3 TRBV3-1/TRBV3-2 once NA CASSQGSSGHSSGNTIYF TGTGCCAGCAGCCAAGGTTCGTCGGGACATAGCTCTGGAAACACCATATATTTT
TRBJ2-3 TRBV6-2/TRBV6-3 NA TRBD1 CASSKGQSYSTDTQYF TGTGCCAGCAGCAAGGGACAGTCTTATAGCACAGATACGCAGTATTTT
TRBJ2-7 TRBV7-7 NA NA CASSPGDYSYEQYF TGTGCTAGCAGTCCAGGGGACTACTCCTACGAGCAGTACTTC
TRBJ2-4 TRBV6-6 NA NA CASSYFINIQYF TGTGCCAGCAGTTACTTTATAAACATTCAGTACTTC
TRBJ2-7 TRBV5-8 NA TRBD2 CASRRTSGRSYEQYF TGTGCCAGCAGAAGGACTAGCGGGCGGTCCTACGAGCAGTACTTC
TRBJ2-7 TRBV27 NA TRBD1 CASSSRDRLYEQYF TGTGCCAGCAGTTCCCGGGACAGACTATACGAGCAGTACTTC
TRBJ2-2 TRBV24-1 NA TRBD1 CATSARDRVFTGELFF TGTGCCACCAGTGCCCGGGACAGGGTCTTCACCGGGGAGCTGTTTTTT
TRBJ1-2 TRBV28 few NA CASSPPRRDYGYTF TGTGCCAGCAGCCCCCCACGGAGGGACTATGGCTACACCTTC
TRBJ2-2 TRBV15 few TRBD2 CATSTRGSGELFF TGTGCCACCAGCACCCGCGGGAGCGGGGAGCTGTTTTTT
TRBJ2-7 TRBV7-2 NA NA CASSSRMRQGTYEQYF TGTGCCAGCAGCTCCAGAATGCGTCAGGGAACCTACGAGCAGTACTTC